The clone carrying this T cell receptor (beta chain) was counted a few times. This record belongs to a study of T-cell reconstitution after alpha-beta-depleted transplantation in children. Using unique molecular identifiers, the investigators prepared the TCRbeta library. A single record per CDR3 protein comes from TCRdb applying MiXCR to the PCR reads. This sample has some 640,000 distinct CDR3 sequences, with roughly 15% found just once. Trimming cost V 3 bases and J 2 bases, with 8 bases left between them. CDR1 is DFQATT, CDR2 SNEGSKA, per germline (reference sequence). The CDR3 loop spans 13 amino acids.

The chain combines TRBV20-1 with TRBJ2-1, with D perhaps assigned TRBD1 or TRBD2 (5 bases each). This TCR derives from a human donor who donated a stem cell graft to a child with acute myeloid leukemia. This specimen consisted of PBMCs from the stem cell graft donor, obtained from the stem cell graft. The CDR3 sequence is CSARGDPYNEQFF. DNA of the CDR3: TGCAGTGCTAGGGGGGACCCCTACAATGAGCAGTTCTTC.